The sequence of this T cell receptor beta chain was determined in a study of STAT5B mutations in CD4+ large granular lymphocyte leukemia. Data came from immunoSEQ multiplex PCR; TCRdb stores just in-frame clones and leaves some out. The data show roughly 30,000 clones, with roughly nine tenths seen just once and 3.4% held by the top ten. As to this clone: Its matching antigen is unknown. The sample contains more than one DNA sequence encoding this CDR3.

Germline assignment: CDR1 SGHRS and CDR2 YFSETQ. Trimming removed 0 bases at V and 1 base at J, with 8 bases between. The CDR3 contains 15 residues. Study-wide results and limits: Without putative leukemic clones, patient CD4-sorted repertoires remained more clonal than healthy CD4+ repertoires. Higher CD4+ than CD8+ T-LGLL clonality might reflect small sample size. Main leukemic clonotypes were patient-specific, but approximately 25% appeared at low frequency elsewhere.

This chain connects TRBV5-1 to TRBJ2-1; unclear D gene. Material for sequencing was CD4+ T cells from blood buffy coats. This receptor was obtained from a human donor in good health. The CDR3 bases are TGCGCCAGCAGCTTGGGCCAGAGTTCCTACAATGAGCAGTTCTTC. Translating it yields CASSLGQSSYNEQFF.